Below are 10 T cell receptor beta chains sequenced from a single sample in a study of blood T cells in healthy people across ages. Primed by a sample-barcoded 5' primer and a J-beta primer mix, a second PCR proceeded for about 7 to 11 cycles. TCRdb passed the 5' RACE reads through MiXCR, listing each CDR3 protein once. The sample lists about 1.5 million distinct CDR3 sequences; approximately 42% were seen once. The sequencing sample was made of blood. The receptors were sampled from a woman aged 18-29 years in good health.

This chain uses TRBV19 with TRBJ2-7; D uncertain. This CDR3 has 15 amino acids. Germline lookup yields CDR1 LNHDA and CDR2 SQIVND (reference sequence). V lost 3 bases and J lost 0, with 12 bases in between. CDR3 sequence (DNA): TGTGCCAGTAGTATTTTCCTGACCATCTCCTACGAGCAGTACTTC. Amino acids: CASSIFLTISYEQYF.

The V gene is TRBV2, the J gene TRBJ2-6; D is perhaps TRBD1 (6 bases). Per the germline V gene, CDR1 is SNHLY and CDR2 is FYNNEI. Between the trimmed V and J ends, which lost 6 bases and 3 bases, there was a span of 15 bases. The CDR3 is 16 residues long. The CDR3 sequence is CASRLEQGVGANVLTF. The CDR3 DNA is TGTGCCAGCAGGCTCGAACAGGGAGTTGGGGCCAACGTCCTGACTTTC.

This clonotype was detected only a few times. V gene TRBV7-2 combines with J gene TRBJ2-4; perhaps TRBD1 as D (6 bases). CDR3 length: 16 residues. CDR1 and CDR2 (germline): SGHTA, FQGNSA. The V end lost 0 bases, the J end lost 0 bases, and 9 bases lay between the germline ends. This CDR3 is CASSLAGALAKNIQYF. The CDR3 nucleotides read TGTGCCAGCAGCTTAGCGGGGGCCTTAGCCAAAAACATTCAGTACTTC.

The chain links TRBV2 to TRBJ2-3; the D gene is possibly TRBD2 (5 bases). Trimming cost V 6 bases and J 5 bases, with 9 bases left between them. The CDR3 is 12 amino acids. Germline V CDR1 and CDR2: SNHLY, FYNNEI. CDR3 nucleotides: TGTGCCAGCAGGTCGAGGGAAGATACGCAGTATTTT. This sequence encodes CASRSREDTQYF.

This chain connects TRBV2 to TRBJ2-3, with a tentative D call TRBD2 (6 bases). Germline CDR1 and CDR2: SNHLY and FYNNEI. CDR3 length: 12 amino acids. Trimming took 7 bases from V and 2 from J, leaving 7 bases between them. CDR3 coding DNA: TGTGCCAGCAAGCGGGTCACAGATACGCAGTATTTT. Amino acids: CASKRVTDTQYF.

The V gene is TRBV30, the J gene TRBJ2-6; no clear D. Germline V gives CDR1 GTSNPN, CDR2 SVGIG (reference sequence). Trimming removed 4 bases from V and 0 bases from J, with 4 bases in between. This CDR3 comprises 13 residues. CDR3 sequence: CAWNPSGANVLTF. The CDR3 bases are TGTGCCTGGAACCCCTCTGGGGCCAACGTCCTGACTTTC.

This clonotype was counted many times. CDR3 sequence reads: CASSEDRNYGYTF. In nucleotides, the CDR3 is TGTGCCAGCAGTGAGGACAGGAACTATGGCTACACCTTC. The chain couples TRBV2 to TRBJ1-2; the match to TRBD1 covers 7 bases. Germline-derived CDR1 and CDR2 are SNHLY and FYNNEI. The CDR3 length is 13 residues. The V and J ends lost 3 bases and 2 bases, in that order; junction bases with no gene match: 0.

V and J are TRBV4-3 and TRBJ2-1; D is undetermined. The CDR3 length is 13 residues. V was clipped by 0 bases and J by 7 bases, with 7 bases between them. Germline CDR1 and CDR2: LGHNA and YSLEER. This CDR3 is CASSQERRNEQFF. The CDR3 coding sequence is TGCGCCAGCAGCCAAGAAAGGCGTAATGAGCAGTTCTTC.

This clonotype has only a few counts. This chain links TRBV5-1 with TRBJ2-3; 7 nucleotides match TRBD1. CDR1 is SGHRS and CDR2 is YFSETQ in the germline V gene. There are 16 residues in the CDR3. V lost 6 bases, J lost 0 bases, and 10 bases stayed unmatched. Here the CDR3 reads CASTRQGLPSTDTQYF. CDR3 bases: TGCGCCAGCACCAGACAGGGCCTTCCTAGCACAGATACGCAGTATTTT.

The CDR3 nucleotides are TGTGCCAGCAGTTCGCTGGAGCGGGAAAAACTGTTTTTT. Amino acid sequence: CASSSLEREKLFF. This rearrangement joins TRBV12-3 or TRBV12-4 to TRBJ1-4; D is unresolved. This CDR3 spans 13 amino acids. V lost 4 bases to trimming and J lost 8 bases, with 11 bases between them.